This TCR beta chain was captured by sequencing in a study of blood T cells in healthy people across ages. At the level of the study: Template switching retrieved approximately one barcoded beta molecule for each two T cells.

No fewer than 5.5 micrograms of total RNA were isolated from every sample. The V end lost 5 bases, the J end lost 0 bases, and 11 bases lay between the germline ends. The CDR3 contains 14 residues. The germline gives CDR1 MNHEY, CDR2 SMNVEV (reference sequence). Primers used in a second PCR of about 6 to 11 cycles were a sample-barcoded 5' primer and a J-beta primer mix. Every cDNA was tagged by a template-switch adaptor with 12 random nucleotides. TCRdb recomputed calls from the 5' RACE reads with MiXCR, one row per CDR3 protein. Here the sample spans a few hundred thousand distinct CDR3 sequences, about 29% being singletons. These data were also filed under a second study, of T cells of mothers and their children. That study adds: Barcodes for each sample and 2-4 random nucleotides were added by the M1S primer used in the second PCR.

The sequenced sample consisted of blood. The rearrangement links TRBV27 to TRBJ2-7, with D possibly matching TRBD2 (5 bases). The receptor's source is a boy aged 2 to 10 in good health. For the CDR3, the DNA is TGTGCCAGCAGTGCGACGGGGAGCTCCTACGAGCAGTACTTC. Amino acids: CASSATGSSYEQYF.